Below are 8 T cell receptor beta chains sequenced from a single sample in a study of cytomegalovirus exposure and HLA in healthy donors. 60 Vbeta and 13 Jbeta primers were used in PCR. TCRdb's copy holds only in-frame clones and misses some; the assay was immunoSEQ multiplex PCR. The data show about 140,000 clones, with 60% to 80% seen just once and about 2% held by the top ten. The sequenced material came from PBMCs. The receptors originated from a man younger than 40 in good health and CMV-seronegative.

The chain has TRBV5-4 and TRBJ2-7; maybe TRBD1 (5 bases). The CDR3 sequence is 13 residues long. Trimming pared 4 bases from V and 4 bases from J, leaving 12 bases between. The V gene's germline CDR1 is SGHNT and CDR2 YYREEE (reference sequence). CDR3 amino acids: CASSADTYYEQYF. In DNA, the CDR3 is TGTGCCAGCAGCGCGGACACTTATTACGAGCAGTACTTC.

The chain links TRBV28 to TRBJ1-2; D is ambiguous. Germline CDR1 and CDR2: MDHEN and SYDVKM. With 7 bases removed from V and 4 bases from J, the gap between germline ends came to 16 bases. This CDR3 region has 14 residues. CDR3 loop: CASTPYRDSYGYTF. In DNA, the CDR3 is TGTGCCAGCACCCCATATAGAGACTCCTATGGCTACACCTTC.

The chain employs TRBV29-1 and TRBJ1-1, with D perhaps TRBD1 (5 bases). Trimming left V 4 bases short and J 6 bases short, with 9 bases between. Germline V gene data show CDR1 as SQVTM and CDR2 as ANQGSEA. This CDR3 contains 11 residues. Here the CDR3 reads CSVVGGAEAFF. CDR3 sequence (DNA): TGCAGCGTTGTGGGGGGGGCTGAAGCTTTCTTT.

The chain links TRBV28 to TRBJ2-1; TRBD2 matches 16 bases. J was trimmed by 10 bases and V by 5 bases; bases with no gene match: 5. There are 15 residues in the CDR3. The germline V gene encodes CDR1 MDHEN and CDR2 SYDVKM. This chain's CDR3 is CASSTGTSGRAEQFF. The DNA of the CDR3 is TGTGCCAGCAGTACCGGGACTAGCGGGAGGGCCGAGCAGTTCTTC.

CDR3 DNA sequence: TGTGCCAGCAGTTTAAGTGGAGGACCAGGAGACGAGCAGTACTTC. It yields the protein CASSLSGGPGDEQYF. The chain recombines TRBV28 with TRBJ2-7, with D possibly being TRBD2 (5 bases). This CDR3 has 15 amino acids. Trimming stripped 2 bases from V and 5 bases from J, with 16 bases between. CDR1 and CDR2 (germline): MDHEN, SYDVKM.

This clone occurred once. V is TRBV7-2 and J is TRBJ2-5; tentatively, D is TRBD2 (6 bases). V gave up 4 bases and J gave up 7 bases, with 10 bases separating them. CDR3 length: 12 residues. Germline V CDR1 and CDR2: SGHTA, FQGNSA. The CDR3 sequence is CASSSPEGTQYF. The CDR3 nucleotides read TGTGCCAGCAGCTCCCCGGAGGGGACCCAGTACTTC.

This clone was seen a handful of times. The chain combines TRBV10-3 with TRBJ1-5; D might be TRBD1 (6 bases). The CDR3 totals 14 residues. The germline V and J ends were trimmed by 0 bases and 6 bases, with 9 bases remaining between them. CDR1 is ENHRY, CDR2 SYGVKD, per germline. The CDR3 DNA sequence: TGTGCCATCAGTGAGTCGAGGGGGGGTCAGCCCCAGCATTTT. It specifies CAISESRGGQPQHF.

This clone turned up a few times. The rearrangement uses TRBV10-3 and TRBJ2-7, with D tentatively TRBD2 (6 bases). Germline CDR1 and CDR2: ENHRY and SYGVKD. V gave up 4 bases and J gave up 5 bases, with 12 bases separating them. CDR3 length equals 13 residues. The CDR3 coding sequence is TGTGCCATCAGTGGCAGGGAGGTTGACGAGCAGTACTTC. Protein sequence: CAISGREVDEQYF.